Listed here are 23 T cell receptor beta chains from one sample, sequenced in a study of T cell responses to AZD1222 COVID-19 vaccine. Method: immunoSEQ multiplex PCR; TCRdb's copy keeps in-frame clones and lacks some. The sample consists of 150,000 to 250,000 clones, 80% to 95% of them appearing once. The source material was peripheral blood, sampled 28 days after the second AZD1222 dose. The receptors originated from an adult who received the AZD1222 COVID-19 vaccine.

This clone was recorded once. This rearrangement joins TRBV24-1 to TRBJ2-2; 11 bases fit TRBD1. V was clipped by 1 base and J by 0 bases; unmatched bases: 6. The CDR3 has 19 residues. Germline V CDR1 and CDR2: KGHDR, SFDVKD. The CDR3 region is CATSDLRDRGNANTGELFF. In nucleotides, the CDR3 is TGTGCCACCAGTGATTTAAGGGACAGGGGGAATGCGAACACCGGGGAGCTGTTTTTT.

The chain employs TRBV27 and TRBJ1-2; D not resolved. V was clipped by 5 bases and J by 4 bases, with 14 bases between them. The CDR3 length is 14 residues. Per germline, CDR1 MNHEY and CDR2 SMNVEV (reference sequence). CDR3 region: CASSAGPAAYGYTF. The CDR3 region has the DNA TGTGCCAGCAGTGCTGGCCCGGCAGCCTATGGCTACACCTTC.

The CDR3 sequence is CASSSDRNTEAFF. DNA of the CDR3: TGTGCCAGCAGTTCTGACAGGAACACTGAAGCTTTCTTT. V and J are TRBV6-4 and TRBJ1-1; tentatively, D is TRBD1 (5 bases). V was trimmed by 5 bases and J by 1 base, leaving 8 bases between them. In germline, CDR1 is MRHNA, CDR2 SNTAGT. CDR3 length equals 13 residues.

This chain uses TRBV16 with TRBJ1-1, with D maybe TRBD1 (5 bases). With 0 bases removed from V and 1 base from J, the gap between germline ends came to 9 bases. Germline V gives CDR1 KGHSY, CDR2 FQNENV. The CDR3 is made up of 15 amino acids. This chain's CDR3 is CASSQSAGRNTEAFF. The CDR3 DNA sequence: TGTGCCAGCAGCCAATCGGCAGGGAGGAACACTGAAGCTTTCTTT.

The rearrangement joins TRBV7-8 to TRBJ1-2, with D tentatively TRBD1 (6 bases). The CDR3 is 15 amino acids. Germline assignment: CDR1 SGHVS and CDR2 FQNEAQ. V was trimmed by 1 base and J by 2 bases, leaving 11 bases between them. The CDR3 coding sequence is TGTGCCAGCAGCTTAGAGGGGGGCGCGAACTATGGCTACACCTTC. Its protein is CASSLEGGANYGYTF. Supplemented by reference TRBV7-8 and TRBJ1-2, the full variable domain reads GAGVSQSPRYKVAKRGQDVALRCDPISGHVSLFWYQQALGQGPEFLTYFQNEAQLDKSGLPSDRFFAERPEGSVSTLKIQRTQQEDSAVYLCASSLEGGANYGYTFGSGTRLTVV.

Only one count was recorded for this clone. The chain has TRBV5-1 and TRBJ2-3; 7 bases line up with TRBD2. Per germline, CDR1 SGHRS and CDR2 YFSETQ. Trimming took 3 bases from V and 8 from J; bases not matched to a gene: 9. The CDR3 contains 14 residues. The CDR3 DNA reads as TGCGCCAGCAGCTCCCGGGGGGTCCTGGGTACGCAGTATTTT. Translated: CASSSRGVLGTQYF.

V usage is TRBV3-1 (or the pseudogene TRBV3-2) and J usage is TRBJ2-1; 9 bases map to TRBD2. Germline trimming cut 0 bases from V and 0 bases from J; bases unmatched to any gene: 9. The CDR3 has 19 residues. Looked up from germline, CDR1 is LGHDT and CDR2 is YNNKEL (reference sequence). CDR3 loop: CASSQDSSGGSSSYNEQFF. DNA of the CDR3: TGTGCCAGCAGCCAAGATAGTAGCGGGGGATCGAGCTCCTACAATGAGCAGTTCTTC.

The gene calls are TRBV6-1 and TRBJ1-2; D gene ambiguous. V lost 3 bases and J lost 2, with 7 bases in between. The CDR3 has 13 amino acids. Germline values: CDR1 MNHNS, CDR2 SASEGT. CDR3 residues: CASSELGNYGYTF. CDR3 bases: TGTGCCAGCAGTGAGTTGGGGAACTATGGCTACACCTTC.

This clone occurred once. The rearrangement uses TRBV6-2 or TRBV6-3 and TRBJ1-5; 10 bases match TRBD1. After removal of 4 bases from V and 0 bases from J, the junction contained 9 bases not matched to a gene. The CDR3 runs 18 residues. In germline, CDR1 is MNHEY, CDR2 SVGEGT. As DNA, the CDR3 is TGTGCCAGCAGTTTTCCGGGACAGGGGATATATAGCAATCAGCCCCAGCATTTT. This encodes CASSFPGQGIYSNQPQHF.

The V gene is TRBV19, the J gene TRBJ1-2, with unresolved D. The length of the CDR3 is 15 residues. CDR1 and CDR2 from the germline V gene are LNHDA and SQIVND (reference sequence). V dropped 7 bases and J dropped 4 bases, with 19 bases sitting between them. The CDR3, as DNA: TGTGCCAGTACCCTAAGTCTGGGGATAAGCTATGGCTACACCTTC. This gives the protein CASTLSLGISYGYTF. Full variable domain (remainder filled in from reference TRBV19 and TRBJ1-2): DGGITQSPKYLFRKEGQNVTLSCEQNLNHDAMYWYRQDPGQGLRLIYYSQIVNDFQKGDIAEGYSVSREKKESFPLTVTSAQKNPTAFYLCASTLSLGISYGYTFGSGTRLTVV.

J is TRBJ2-1 and V is TRBV7-9; 15 positions agree with TRBD2. The CDR3 loop spans 16 amino acids. With V trimmed by 5 bases and J by 6 bases, 5 bases remained unmatched. Germline CDR1 SEHNR, CDR2 FQNEAQ (reference sequence). This chain's CDR3 is CASSPGLAGGLNEQFF. CDR3 nucleotide sequence: TGTGCCAGCAGCCCCGGACTAGCGGGGGGGCTCAATGAGCAGTTCTTC.

The chain combines TRBV7-9 with TRBJ1-1; D not resolved. V was pared by 5 bases and J by 1 base, with 5 bases between. The CDR3 is 12 residues long. Looked up from germline, CDR1 is SEHNR and CDR2 is FQNEAQ (reference sequence). This chain's CDR3 is CASSIRNTEAFF. CDR3 nucleotides: TGTGCCAGCAGCATCCGGAACACTGAAGCTTTCTTT.

The chain employs TRBV30 and TRBJ2-6; D is unclear. Germline lookup yields CDR1 GTSNPN and CDR2 SVGIG (reference sequence). V lost 8 bases and J lost 2, with 10 bases in between. This CDR3 has 13 amino acids. The CDR3 spells CALMWAGANVLTF. The CDR3 nucleotides are TGTGCCCTCATGTGGGCTGGGGCCAACGTCCTGACTTTC. The whole variable domain, filled in from reference TRBV30 and TRBJ2-6, reads SQTIHQWPATLVQPVGSPLSLECTVEGTSNPNLYWYRQAAGRGLQLLFYSVGIGQISSEVPQNLSASRPQDRQFILSSKKLLLSDSGFYLCALMWAGANVLTFGAGSRLTVL.

The chain links TRBV18 to TRBJ1-1; 11 positions agree with TRBD1. Germline V gene data show CDR1 as KGHSH and CDR2 as LQKENI. Trimming cost V 1 base and J 7 bases; bases outside gene matches: 11. This CDR3 region has 17 residues. In DNA, the CDR3 is TGTGCCAGCTCACCACGGGACAGGGGGTTTTATGGGAGTGAAGCTTTCTTT. This translates into CASSPRDRGFYGSEAFF. The full variable domain, completed using reference TRBV18 and TRBJ1-1, is NAGVMQNPRHLVRRRGQEARLRCSPMKGHSHVYWYRQLPEEGLKFMVYLQKENIIDESGMPKERFSAEFPKEGPSILRIQQVVRGDSAAYFCASSPRDRGFYGSEAFFGQGTRLTVV.

The V gene is TRBV6-5, the J gene TRBJ1-6; D remains ambiguous. V lost 0 bases and J 7 bases, leaving 13 bases between the germline ends. There are 16 residues in the CDR3. The germline gives CDR1 MNHEY, CDR2 SVGAGI. CDR3 loop: CASSYSITLPNSPLHF. The CDR3 region has the DNA TGTGCCAGCAGTTACTCGATAACCCTCCCCAATTCACCCCTCCACTTT.

This clone was counted a single time. The J gene is TRBJ1-1, the V gene TRBV28; 7 bases are shared with TRBD1. V was clipped by 11 bases and J by 5 bases; unmatched bases: 8. The germline V gene encodes CDR1 MDHEN and CDR2 SYDVKM. The CDR3 length is 12 residues. The CDR3 DNA reads TGTGCCCTTAGGGGGCAAAGGACTGAAGCTTTCTTT. Its protein product is CALRGQRTEAFF.

A note on this clone: The junction differs from germline at one of its ends, possibly a read error. This chain connects TRBV7-2 to TRBJ2-7, with 9 bases lining up with TRBD2. The germline gives CDR1 SGHTA, CDR2 FQGNSA. This CDR3 contains 14 residues. CDR3 nucleotide sequence: TGTGCCAGCAGTTTAGCGGGGGTCTCCTACGAGCAGTACTTC. Protein product: CASSLAGVSYEQYF.

The chain couples TRBV15 to TRBJ1-1; 7 nucleotides match TRBD1. Per germline, CDR1 LNHNV and CDR2 YYDKDF (reference sequence). V shed 3 bases and J 6 bases; nucleotides not matched to a gene: 7. The CDR3 has 14 residues. CDR3 in DNA: TGTGCCACCAGCAGCCGACACAGGGGACCTGAAGCTTTCTTT. The encoded protein is CATSSRHRGPEAFF.

On this clone: The same CDR3 can be traced to other DNA sequences in this sample. The chain is built from TRBV14 and TRBJ1-2, with TRBD1 matching over 7 bases. Trimming took 0 bases from V and 5 from J; bases not matched to a gene: 0. Germline V lookup: CDR1 SGHDN, CDR2 FVKESK. The CDR3 extends over 13 amino acids. The CDR3 spells CASSQDRGYGYTF. CDR3 DNA: TGTGCCAGCAGCCAAGACAGGGGGTATGGCTACACCTTC.

The chain has TRBV4-2 and TRBJ2-2; no firm D call. Germline V lookup: CDR1 LGHNA, CDR2 YNFKEQ. Trimming left V 4 bases short and J 3 bases short, with 6 bases between. The length of the CDR3 is 13 residues. The CDR3 DNA is TGTGCCAGCAGCCCCCCCGACACCGGGGAGCTGTTTTTT. The encoded protein is CASSPPDTGELFF.

The chain couples TRBV18 to TRBJ2-7; possible D gene TRBD1, 6 bases. Between the trimmed V and J ends, which lost 3 bases and 2 bases, there was a span of 14 bases. Looked up from germline, CDR1 is KGHSH and CDR2 is LQKENI. The CDR3 length is 15 residues. The CDR3 nucleotides read TGTGCCAGCTCACCGACGGGACACCTAACCTACGAGCAGTACTTC. It codes for CASSPTGHLTYEQYF.

Points on this clone: The same CDR3 arises from other DNA sequences in this sample as well. The chain combines TRBV6-5 with TRBJ1-2; D unclear. The germline V and J ends were trimmed by 0 bases and 2 bases, with 4 bases remaining between them. Looked up from germline, CDR1 is MNHEY and CDR2 is SVGAGI. CDR3 length: 13 amino acids. DNA of the CDR3: TGTGCCAGCAGTTACTCAGCAAACTATGGCTACACCTTC. Amino acid sequence: CASSYSANYGYTF.

The chain links TRBV7-9 to TRBJ1-1; D unclear. V dropped 0 bases and J dropped 1 base, with 6 bases sitting between them. CDR1 is SEHNR and CDR2 is FQNEAQ in the germline V gene (reference sequence). The CDR3 is 14 amino acids. This CDR3 reads CASSLARRNTEAFF. CDR3 nucleotide sequence: TGTGCCAGCAGCTTAGCCAGAAGGAACACTGAAGCTTTCTTT.